A single sample gave rise to the 32 T cell receptor beta chains below, sequenced in a study of T cell responses to AZD1222 COVID-19 vaccine. The protocol was immunoSEQ multiplex PCR, while the TCRdb copy is restricted to in-frame clones and leaves out a portion. The sample lists some 150,000 clones, roughly 93% seen once, with about 4.2% in the top ten. The sample was peripheral blood, taken on day 0 of AZD1222 vaccination. The receptors derive from an adult in good health.

V is TRBV19 and J is TRBJ2-1; D gene uncertain. CDR1 LNHDA and CDR2 SQIVND come from the germline V gene (reference sequence). The CDR3 covers 15 residues. The V gene lost 3 bases and the J gene lost 6 bases, with 15 bases spanning the gap. The CDR3 nucleotides read TGTGCCAGTAGTATTGACCGACTTTGGGGCAATGAGCAGTTCTTC. It yields the protein CASSIDRLWGNEQFF.

V and J are TRBV18 and TRBJ2-7; D call uncertain. The CDR3 runs to 15 residues. CDR1 is KGHSH, CDR2 LQKENI, per germline. The V gene lost 6 bases and the J gene lost 1 base, with 16 bases spanning the gap. The CDR3 DNA follows: TGTGCCAGCTCTCATGACCGATATGTGTCCTACGAGCAGTACTTC. Translating it yields CASSHDRYVSYEQYF.

V gene TRBV7-6 combines with J gene TRBJ2-2; D might be TRBD2 (5 bases). Trimming took off 1 base at V and 7 bases at J, with 7 bases between the two ends. The CDR3 is 13 amino acids. CDR1 is SGHVS, CDR2 FNYEAQ, per germline. The CDR3 protein is CASSLEGSGELFF. CDR3 bases: TGTGCCAGCAGCTTAGAAGGGAGCGGGGAGCTGTTTTTT.

The chain recombines TRBV28 with TRBJ1-1; TRBD1 matches 8 bases. The CDR3 consists of 14 residues. Germline values: CDR1 MDHEN, CDR2 SYDVKM. V lost 6 bases, J lost 11 bases, and 14 bases stayed unmatched. The CDR3: CASRRQGTAVRAFF. The DNA of the CDR3 is TGTGCCAGCAGGCGACAGGGGACCGCCGTGAGGGCTTTCTTT.

The chain joins TRBV4-1 to TRBJ2-1; D not resolved. Germline values: CDR1 MGHRA, CDR2 YSYEKL. V gave up 3 bases and J gave up 0 bases, with 12 bases separating them. The CDR3 is made up of 16 amino acids. Written as DNA, the CDR3 is TGCGCCAGCAGCCAGCAAAGGTGGAACTCCTACAATGAGCAGTTCTTC. It translates to CASSQQRWNSYNEQFF.

The genes are TRBV4-1 and TRBJ1-5; D gene uncertain. The CDR3 covers 15 residues. Germline V lookup: CDR1 MGHRA, CDR2 YSYEKL. The ends were cut back, 5 bases at V and 4 bases at J, with 15 bases in the middle. The CDR3 bases are TGCGCCAGCAGCTCCCTAGGCCTGCCTAATCAGCCCCAGCATTTT. Translated: CASSSLGLPNQPQHF.

This chain joins TRBV18 and TRBJ1-2; D unresolved. The germline V gene encodes CDR1 KGHSH and CDR2 LQKENI. The CDR3 extends over 14 amino acids. Trimming took 5 bases from V and 3 from J, leaving 13 bases between them. The chain's CDR3 is CASSTSVVYYGYTF. The CDR3 region has the DNA TGTGCCAGCTCAACGTCGGTAGTGTACTATGGCTACACCTTC. The variable domain in full, completed from reference TRBV18 and TRBJ1-2, reads NAGVMQNPRHLVRRRGQEARLRCSPMKGHSHVYWYRQLPEEGLKFMVYLQKENIIDESGMPKERFSAEFPKEGPSILRIQQVVRGDSAAYFCASSTSVVYYGYTFGSGTRLTVV.

The chain links TRBV7-9 to TRBJ2-3; 15 bases line up with TRBD2. This CDR3 has 18 residues. Germline V gene lookup returns CDR1 SEHNR and CDR2 FQNEAQ (reference sequence). V was pared by 4 bases and J by 5 bases, with 10 bases of the junction left unmatched. The CDR3 DNA reads as TGTGCCAGCAGCTACGTCGGGACTAGCGGGGGGCCCCGAGATACGCAGTATTTT. As protein: CASSYVGTSGGPRDTQYF.

This chain links TRBV5-1 with TRBJ1-2, with D possibly matching TRBD1 (5 bases). The CDR3 has 12 amino acids. Trimming removed 0 bases from V and 7 bases from J, with 7 bases in between. Germline assignment: CDR1 SGHRS and CDR2 YFSETQ. CDR3 sequence: CASSLEGSGYTF. CDR3 in DNA: TGCGCCAGCAGCTTGGAGGGGAGTGGCTACACCTTC.

This chain joins TRBV6-5 and TRBJ1-1; no reliable D call. Germline loops: CDR1 MNHEY, CDR2 SVGAGI. CDR3 length: 14 residues. V lost 0 bases to trimming and J lost 6 bases, with 11 bases between them. CDR3 protein: CASSYSSLSAEAFF. DNA for the CDR3: TGTGCCAGCAGTTACTCGAGTTTAAGCGCTGAAGCTTTCTTT.

V is TRBV7-6 and J is TRBJ2-2; D is undetermined. The CDR3 length is 15 residues. The V and J ends lost 5 bases and 7 bases respectively, with 17 bases between them. CDR1 and CDR2 from the germline V gene are SGHVS and FNYEAQ. CDR3 sequence: CASSAPLRFGGELFF. CDR3 bases: TGTGCCAGCAGCGCACCGCTTAGGTTTGGCGGGGAGCTGTTTTTT.

The V call is TRBV4-1, the J call TRBJ1-5, with D uncertain. Germline V gives CDR1 MGHRA, CDR2 YSYEKL. The CDR3 is made up of 17 amino acids. Trimming took off 1 base at V and 0 bases at J, with 13 bases between the two ends. The CDR3 loop reads CASSQGVRLDSNQPQHF. The CDR3 DNA sequence: TGCGCCAGCAGCCAAGGGGTCCGATTAGATAGCAATCAGCCCCAGCATTTT.

This chain joins TRBV29-1 and TRBJ2-7, with D possibly being TRBD2 (6 bases). Germline CDR1 SQVTM, CDR2 ANQGSEA. This CDR3 contains 13 residues. V was pared by 6 bases and J by 4 bases, with 16 bases between. The CDR3 loop is CSVLIGTSYEQYF. Written as DNA, the CDR3 is TGCAGCGTCCTCATTGGGACTTCATACGAGCAGTACTTC.

This chain uses TRBV7-8 with TRBJ1-1, with 9 bases that match TRBD1. Germline CDR1 and CDR2: SGHVS and FQNEAQ. The CDR3 length is 17 residues. Trimming took 5 bases from V and 4 from J; bases not matched to a gene: 14. For the CDR3, the DNA is TGTGCCAGCAGCCCCCTCCCGGGACAGGGAAAGGGCACTGAAGCTTTCTTT. It encodes CASSPLPGQGKGTEAFF. The full variable domain, with the rest looked up from reference TRBV7-8 and TRBJ1-1, is GAGVSQSPRYKVAKRGQDVALRCDPISGHVSLFWYQQALGQGPEFLTYFQNEAQLDKSGLPSDRFFAERPEGSVSTLKIQRTQQEDSAVYLCASSPLPGQGKGTEAFFGQGTRLTVV.

This chain links TRBV4-1 with TRBJ1-2; 7 bases map to TRBD1. The CDR3 is 17 residues long. Germline CDR1 and CDR2: MGHRA and YSYEKL. V lost 2 bases, J lost 3 bases, and 12 bases stayed unmatched. The CDR3 sequence: CASSQPPLRQGDYGYTF. The CDR3 DNA reads TGCGCCAGCAGCCAACCTCCTCTGAGACAGGGTGACTATGGCTACACCTTC.

This clone has more than one count but fewer than ten. DNA of the CDR3: TGTGCCAGCAGCTTATACTACGAGCAGTACTTC. Protein sequence: CASSLYYEQYF. The rearrangement joins TRBV7-9 to TRBJ2-7; D is ambiguous. This CDR3 is built from 11 residues. Germline-derived CDR1 and CDR2 are SEHNR and FQNEAQ (reference sequence). The V and J ends lost 2 bases and 3 bases respectively, with 2 bases between them.

The chain combines TRBV5-6 with TRBJ1-2; no clear D gene. The CDR3 totals 13 residues. V lost 0 bases to trimming and J lost 4 bases, with 7 bases between them. Looked up from germline, CDR1 is SGHDT and CDR2 is YYEEEE. In nucleotides, the CDR3 is TGTGCCAGCAGCTTGGGAGCGGGCTATGGCTACACCTTC. It yields the protein CASSLGAGYGYTF.

The chain carries TRBV5-1 and TRBJ1-6, with D maybe TRBD1 (6 bases). The CDR3 is 14 amino acids. V shed 3 bases and J shed 8 bases, with 12 bases lying between them. The germline V gene encodes CDR1 SGHRS and CDR2 YFSETQ. The DNA of the CDR3 is TGCGCCAGCAGCTCAACTCAGGGGCATTCACCCCTCCACTTT. Translation gives CASSSTQGHSPLHF. The variable domain in full, completed from reference TRBV5-1 and TRBJ1-6, reads KAGVTQTPRYLIKTRGQQVTLSCSPISGHRSVSWYQQTPGQGLQFLFEYFSETQRNKGNFPGRFSGRQFSNSRSEMNVSTLELGDSALYLCASSSTQGHSPLHFGNGTRLTVT.

CDR3 protein: CASSFPVSSASSYEQYF. The CDR3 DNA reads TGTGCCAGCAGTTTTCCCGTTTCTAGCGCGAGCTCCTACGAGCAGTACTTC. This chain links TRBV28 with TRBJ2-7; the D gene is possibly TRBD2 (6 bases). This CDR3 is 17 amino acids long. In germline, CDR1 is MDHEN, CDR2 SYDVKM. Deletions cut 3 bases from V and 0 bases from J, with 18 bases between. Complete variable domain (other parts from reference TRBV28 and TRBJ2-7): DVKVTQSSRYLVKRTGEKVFLECVQDMDHENMFWYRQDPGLGLRLIYFSYDVKMKEKGDIPEGYSVSREKKERFSLILESASTNQTSMYLCASSFPVSSASSYEQYFGPGTRLTVT.

V gene TRBV18 combines with J gene TRBJ1-6; 10 bases fit TRBD1. The CDR3 spans 15 residues. Germline lookup yields CDR1 KGHSH and CDR2 LQKENI. V was clipped by 3 bases and J by 14 bases; unmatched bases: 10. CDR3 DNA: TGTGCCAGCTCACCTGGGACAGGGGACAGTCGGGCCCTCCACTTT. This encodes CASSPGTGDSRALHF. The whole variable domain, remainder taken from reference TRBV18 and TRBJ1-6, is NAGVMQNPRHLVRRRGQEARLRCSPMKGHSHVYWYRQLPEEGLKFMVYLQKENIIDESGMPKERFSAEFPKEGPSILRIQQVVRGDSAAYFCASSPGTGDSRALHFGNGTRLTVT.

Of note for this clone: The sample holds other DNA sequences that translate to the same CDR3. This chain links TRBV19 with TRBJ1-2, with D unresolved. The V gene's germline CDR1 is LNHDA and CDR2 SQIVND (reference sequence). The CDR3 is made up of 12 amino acids. Trimming removed 3 bases at V and 7 bases at J, with 9 bases between. CDR3 region: CASSIGGSGYTF. The DNA of the CDR3 is TGTGCCAGTAGTATTGGTGGGAGTGGCTACACCTTC.

This chain connects TRBV19 to TRBJ2-3; D gene ambiguous. Germline assignment: CDR1 LNHDA and CDR2 SQIVND (reference sequence). The V and J ends lost 5 bases and 0 bases respectively, with 6 bases between them. The CDR3 is 13 residues long. In nucleotides, the CDR3 is TGTGCCAGTAGTTCTTGGAGCACAGATACGCAGTATTTT. Translated, it gives CASSSWSTDTQYF.

This chain connects TRBV7-9 to TRBJ1-2; D not resolved. Germline CDR1 reads SEHNR; CDR2 reads FQNEAQ (reference sequence). CDR3 length: 11 amino acids. Trimming shortened V by 0 bases and J by 6 bases, and 2 bases separated the two germline ends. CDR3 sequence reads: CASSLADGYTF. The DNA for the CDR3 is TGTGCCAGCAGCTTAGCGGATGGCTACACCTTC.

This clone was detected only once. The chain links TRBV3-1 (or the pseudogene TRBV3-2) to TRBJ1-6; D ambiguous. CDR3 size: 17 residues. The germline V gene encodes CDR1 LGHDT and CDR2 YNNKEL (reference sequence). Trimming left V 4 bases short and J 0 bases short, with 13 bases between. The chain's CDR3 is CASSPRVGSSYNSPLHF. The CDR3 DNA reads TGTGCCAGCAGCCCTCGGGTCGGCAGCTCCTATAATTCACCCCTCCACTTT.

The rearrangement joins TRBV3-1 (or the pseudogene TRBV3-2) to TRBJ1-4, with D possibly matching TRBD1 (5 bases). CDR1 is LGHDT and CDR2 is YNNKEL in the germline V gene (reference sequence). This CDR3 contains 14 residues. V dropped 3 bases and J dropped 8 bases, with 13 bases sitting between them. The CDR3, as DNA: TGTGCCAGCAGCCAGGCGGGGCTGCGGGAAAAACTGTTTTTT. It specifies CASSQAGLREKLFF.

This clone was picked up a small number of times. The chain links TRBV7-9 to TRBJ1-1; no firm D call. Trimming left V 5 bases short and J 8 bases short, with 9 bases between. This CDR3 contains 11 residues. Looked up from germline, CDR1 is SEHNR and CDR2 is FQNEAQ (reference sequence). This CDR3 is CASSVSREAFF. The DNA for the CDR3 is TGTGCCAGCAGCGTGTCACGAGAAGCTTTCTTT.

The chain carries TRBV29-1 and TRBJ1-2, with 7 bases aligning to TRBD1. Trimming at V came to 4 bases and at J to 7 bases, leaving 15 bases not matched to a gene. The CDR3 totals 15 residues. The germline CDR1 and CDR2 sequences are SQVTM and ANQGSEA. The CDR3 region has the DNA TGCAGCGTTGTCAGGCAGGGGGGACGGTTGGGTGGCTACACCTTC. This encodes CSVVRQGGRLGGYTF.

This chain joins TRBV6-1 and TRBJ1-4; maybe TRBD1 (6 bases). The V gene lost 2 bases and the J gene lost 0 bases, with 13 bases spanning the gap. The CDR3 loop spans 17 amino acids. From germline, CDR1 is MNHNS and CDR2 SASEGT. CDR3 protein: CASSELDSRATNEKLFF. In DNA, the CDR3 is TGTGCCAGCAGTGAATTGGACAGTAGAGCAACTAATGAAAAACTGTTTTTT.

The chain is built from TRBV10-1 and TRBJ2-5; tentatively, D is TRBD1 (5 bases). This CDR3 is built from 13 residues. Trimming took 5 bases from V and 4 from J, leaving 11 bases between them. Germline V gene lookup returns CDR1 WNHNN and CDR2 SYGVQD (reference sequence). In DNA, the CDR3 is TGCGCCAGCAGTCCAGGGTCGGGAGAGACCCAGTACTTC. Residues: CASSPGSGETQYF.

The rearrangement joins TRBV7-9 to TRBJ2-2; D unresolved. V lost 3 bases to trimming and J lost 0 bases, with 5 bases between them. Germline CDR1 SEHNR, CDR2 FQNEAQ (reference sequence). This CDR3 is built from 14 residues. CDR3 nucleotide sequence: TGTGCCAGCAGCTTGGTATCGAACACCGGGGAGCTGTTTTTT. Its protein product is CASSLVSNTGELFF.

CDR3 DNA sequence: TGCAGTGCCTACAGGGGCGGTGGGCAGTTCTTC. This encodes CSAYRGGGQFF. This chain connects TRBV20-1 to TRBJ2-1, with 7 bases that match TRBD1. Germline CDR1 is DFQATT and CDR2 is SNEGSKA (reference sequence). The CDR3 covers 11 residues. The junction had 8 bases not matched to a gene; V was cut back by 6 bases and J by 12 bases.

The CDR3 sequence: CASSQDLFGSRGDEQYF. CDR3 coding DNA: TGTGCCAGCAGCCAAGATCTGTTCGGCTCCCGGGGGGACGAGCAGTACTTC. The chain employs TRBV4-2 and TRBJ2-7, with 7 bases lining up with TRBD2. The CDR3 totals 17 residues. The germline gives CDR1 LGHNA, CDR2 YNFKEQ. The V segment lost 0 bases and the J segment 5 bases; nucleotides outside the gene matches: 13.